The present entry profiles one TCR beta chain with its context. In this sample, this clonotype turned up many times. The antigen it recognizes is unknown. Base qualities are not provided; no much larger clone lies one nucleotide away. CDR1 MDHEN and CDR2 SYDVKM are derived from the germline V gene. The CDR3 starts with the cysteine, ends with the phenylalanine, and has 14 residues. The read is trimmed to its CDR3 DNA, 42 bases read in frame from base 1. Trimming takes 2 bases from V and 5 bases from J, and the germline ends sit 10 bases apart. The data derive from a study of T-cell reconstitution after alpha-beta-depleted transplantation in children (dated by TCRdb to about 2016). Background on the whole study: Using TCR repertoire profiling, the study quantitatively followed how T-cell immune reconstitution unfolded in children after TCRalphabeta/CD19-depleted allogeneic hematopoietic cell transplantation.

The library was made by PCR. Sequencing used an Illumina HiSeq 2500. Molecular barcoding was employed in the preparation of TCR libraries, with unique molecular identifiers being used to normalize TCRbeta repertoire quantification. TCRdb redid the processing of the public reads, applying fastp at Q25 and MiXCR, and retained in-frame beta chains. Rows are combined by CDR3 protein, so each entry shows the most common genes and DNA. This sample lists approximately 500,000 distinct CDR3 sequences; 10% were detected once. The ten largest clonotypes hold 2% to 2.5% of the sample. The treatment or condition label, as the study defines it: allogeneic hematopoietic cell transplantation with graft depleted of TCRalphabeta T cells and CD19 B cells. TCRalphabeta/CD19-depleted allogeneic hematopoietic cell grafts were given to the transplant recipients, all of whom were children. Study-wide findings and limitations: Over the following months the frequencies of hyperexpanded clones went down, and after one year T-cell counts and TCRbeta diversity were mostly credited to newly produced T cells. In some patients, the high TCRbeta diversity seen at day 60 was put down to recipient T cells and intrathymic progenitors that had survived conditioning. Apparently early alphabetaT-cell count recovery about two months after transplant reportedly relied on only several hundred rapidly expanded clones derived from non-depleted graft cells.

Sequencing was performed on PBMCs, taken before TCRalphabeta/CD19-depleted stem cell transplant. Recombination joined TRBV28 with TRBJ1-5; D gene: possibly TRBD1, on 6 matching bases. The TCR originated in a child aged 2-15 years with inherited bone marrow failure, due to receive a stem cell transplant. The nucleotide sequence is TGTGCCAGCAGTTTAGGACAGAATTATCAGCCCCAGCATTTT. This sequence encodes CASSLGQNYQPQHF. Where the CDR3 stops, the reference TRBV28 and TRBJ1-5 genes take over; the full variable domain is DVKVTQSSRYLVKRTGEKVFLECVQDMDHENMFWYRQDPGLGLRLIYFSYDVKMKEKGDIPEGYSVSREKKERFSLILESASTNQTSMYLCASSLGQNYQPQHFGDGTRLSIL.